This entry lists 22 T cell receptor beta chains sequenced from one sample in a study of blood T cells in healthy people across ages. The authors ran a second PCR of 7 to 11 cycles using a sample-barcoded 5' primer and a J-beta primer mix. Using its own MiXCR run on the 5' RACE reads, TCRdb lists one record per CDR3 protein. In the table there are fewer than 800,000 distinct CDR3 sequences, 45% to 50% of which are singletons. The sample comprised blood. The origin of the receptors is a woman aged 55-69 years in good health.

This clonotype was seen a single time. The CDR3 sequence is CSASPHRGNQKYNEQFF. The CDR3 nucleotides are TGCAGTGCTTCCCCGCACCGGGGAAACCAGAAATACAATGAGCAGTTCTTC. J is TRBJ2-1 and V is TRBV20-1, with D possibly matching TRBD2 (5 bases). The V end lost 5 bases, the J end lost 4 bases, and 24 bases lay between the germline ends. CDR1 is DFQATT and CDR2 is SNEGSKA in the germline V gene (reference sequence). The CDR3 contains 17 residues.

A note on this clonotype: A read error may account for a junction end that differs from germline. This chain connects TRBV6-2 or TRBV6-3 to TRBJ2-5; 13 bases agree with TRBD2. CDR3 length: 16 amino acids. Per germline, CDR1 MNHEY and CDR2 SVGEGT. The CDR3 bases are TGTACCAGCAGTTCCTGGACTAGCGGGAGAGGGGAGACCCAGTACTTC. This encodes CTSSSWTSGRGETQYF.

This clonotype occurred many times. The rearrangement joins TRBV4-3 to TRBJ2-1; 9 nucleotides match TRBD2. CDR1 and CDR2 (germline): LGHNA, YSLEER. V was pared by 4 bases and J by 2 bases, with 6 bases of the junction left unmatched. CDR3 size: 16 residues. The CDR3 sequence is CASSLSTSGPYNEQFF. As DNA, the CDR3 is TGCGCCAGCAGCCTTTCGACTAGCGGACCCTACAATGAGCAGTTCTTC.

The CDR3: CASSRTGQRDEKLFF. The CDR3 DNA is TGCGCCAGCAGCCGGACGGGACAGAGAGACGAAAAACTGTTTTTT. The chain uses TRBV5-1 and TRBJ1-4; 7 bases align to TRBD1. The CDR3 is 15 amino acids. Germline loops: CDR1 SGHRS, CDR2 YFSETQ. V dropped 4 bases and J dropped 8; count of bases not matched to a gene: 11.

The chain uses TRBV13 and TRBJ1-2; 12 bases map to TRBD1. The CDR3 covers 15 residues. The V gene end was trimmed by 5 bases and the J gene end by 8 bases; junction bases not matched to a gene: 9. Germline V gene lookup returns CDR1 PRHDT and CDR2 FYEKMQ (reference sequence). This CDR3 reads CASSARDRGLGGYTF. In nucleotides, the CDR3 is TGTGCCAGCAGCGCCAGGGACAGGGGGCTTGGGGGCTACACCTTC.

This clonotype was detected a few times. This chain links TRBV20-1 with TRBJ2-1; TRBD2 agrees at 8 bases. This CDR3 is 12 amino acids long. Unmatched junction bases numbered 0, after V lost 8 bases and J lost 0 bases. In germline, CDR1 is DFQATT, CDR2 SNEGSKA (reference sequence). The CDR3 region has the DNA TGCAGTCGGGGGGGCTCCTACAATGAGCAGTTCTTC. This sequence encodes CSRGGSYNEQFF.

This chain connects TRBV20-1 to TRBJ2-1; TRBD2 matches at 7 bases. The CDR3 covers 13 residues. From germline, CDR1 is DFQATT and CDR2 SNEGSKA (reference sequence). V shed 3 bases, J shed 8 bases, and the junction held 7 bases outside the gene matches. The CDR3 DNA sequence: TGCAGTGCTAGGGAGACTAGCTCCCATGAGCAGTTCTTC. It is translated as CSARETSSHEQFF.

V and J are TRBV28 and TRBJ1-1, with D tentatively TRBD1 (5 bases). CDR1 MDHEN and CDR2 SYDVKM come from the germline V gene. Between the trimmed V and J ends, which lost 1 base and 0 bases, there was a span of 18 bases. The CDR3 loop spans 18 amino acids. The CDR3 DNA is TGTGCCAGCAGTTTATATACTGGCGGGGGTGGGGTGAACACTGAAGCTTTCTTT. This codes for CASSLYTGGGGVNTEAFF.

CDR3 sequence (DNA): TGCAGCGTTGTAGGGGGGATCCCATACAATGAGCAGTTCTTC. It encodes CSVVGGIPYNEQFF. This chain connects TRBV29-1 to TRBJ2-1; D is possibly TRBD1 or TRBD2 (6 bases each). This CDR3 is built from 14 residues. The germline CDR1 and CDR2 sequences are SQVTM and ANQGSEA. Trimming took 4 bases from V and 4 from J, leaving 14 bases between them.

The chain combines TRBV3-1 with TRBJ1-1; TRBD1 agrees at 7 bases. V lost 7 bases, J lost 3 bases, and 8 bases stayed unmatched. Germline V lookup: CDR1 LGHDT, CDR2 YNNKEL (reference sequence). This CDR3 is 14 amino acids long. CDR3 region: CASNLQGIHTEAFF. CDR3 nucleotides: TGTGCCAGCAACCTACAGGGGATTCACACTGAAGCTTTCTTT. Using reference TRBV3-1 and TRBJ1-1 for the parts outside the CDR3, the full variable domain is DTAVSQTPKYLVTQMGNDKSIKCEQNLGHDTMYWYKQDSKKFLKIMFSYNNKELIINETVPNRFSPKSPDKAHLNLHINSLELGDSAVYFCASNLQGIHTEAFFGQGTRLTVV.

This chain uses TRBV4-1 with TRBJ2-3; D tentatively reads TRBD1 or TRBD2 (5 bases each). Trimming stripped 6 bases from V and 6 bases from J, with 19 bases between. CDR1 is MGHRA and CDR2 is YSYEKL in the germline V gene. The CDR3 sequence is 15 residues long. CDR3 bases: TGCGCCAGCAGACGGAGGACCGAAGGGGCTGATACGCAGTATTTT. Protein sequence: CASRRRTEGADTQYF.

The chain joins TRBV29-1 to TRBJ1-2; TRBD1 matches at 8 bases. Germline-derived CDR1 and CDR2 are SQVTM and ANQGSEA. The ends lost 4 bases at V and 6 bases at J; junction bases unmatched: 4. This CDR3 is built from 12 residues. The CDR3, as DNA: TGCAGCGTTGCCGGACAGGGAAATGGCTACACCTTC. Residues: CSVAGQGNGYTF.

The rearrangement links TRBV28 to TRBJ1-4, with 9 positions matching TRBD1. The CDR3 extends over 16 amino acids. Germline V CDR1 and CDR2: MDHEN, SYDVKM. With V trimmed by 3 bases and J by 10 bases, 12 bases remained unmatched. Here the CDR3 DNA reads TGTGCCAGCAGTTTTGGGGACGGGACAGGGATCGGAAAACTGTTTTTT. Protein sequence: CASSFGDGTGIGKLFF.

The gene calls are TRBV28 and TRBJ2-1, with 13 bases matching TRBD2. The germline CDR1 and CDR2 sequences are MDHEN and SYDVKM. Germline trimming cut 8 bases from V and 2 bases from J; bases unmatched to any gene: 15. This CDR3 is built from 19 residues. Here the CDR3 reads CASRTSTSGRGRAYNEQFF. DNA for the CDR3: TGTGCCAGCCGAACTTCCACTAGCGGGAGGGGCCGCGCCTACAATGAGCAGTTCTTC.

This clonotype was seen more than once but under ten times. The chain couples TRBV4-2 to TRBJ2-7, with D maybe TRBD2 (6 bases). The DNA end is a closer match to TRBJ2-5, so the J assignment may be wrong. This CDR3 region has 15 residues. Germline CDR1 reads LGHNA; CDR2 reads YNFKEQ. The DNA for the CDR3 is TGTGCCAGCAGCCAAGACTGGCCGGCGGGGGAGACCCAGTACTTC. It translates to CASSQDWPAGETQYF.

V and J are TRBV14 and TRBJ2-5, with 8 bases matching TRBD1. V shed 4 bases, J shed 2 bases, and the junction held 6 bases outside the gene matches. The CDR3 totals 15 residues. Germline V gene data show CDR1 as SGHDN and CDR2 as FVKESK. CDR3 in amino acids: CASSPWTGPQETQYF. The CDR3 DNA reads as TGTGCCAGCAGCCCTTGGACAGGGCCGCAAGAGACCCAGTACTTC.

This clonotype was observed a single time. The genes are TRBV29-1 and TRBJ1-2; D may be TRBD1 (5 bases). The CDR3 is made up of 16 amino acids. Germline CDR1 and CDR2: SQVTM and ANQGSEA. V lost 0 bases, J lost 7 bases, and 21 bases lay in between. Here the CDR3 reads CSVEDRGEGRGIGYTF. The CDR3, as DNA: TGCAGCGTTGAAGATCGGGGGGAGGGGAGGGGAATTGGCTACACCTTC.

The rearrangement joins TRBV29-1 to TRBJ1-1; D is undetermined. Germline values: CDR1 SQVTM, CDR2 ANQGSEA. The V end was cut by 5 bases, the J end by 0 bases, with 4 bases between. The CDR3 length is 11 residues. CDR3 nucleotide sequence: TGCAGCGTTTGGATGAACACTGAAGCTTTCTTT. It translates to CSVWMNTEAFF.

This clonotype was detected a few times. This sequence joins TRBV11-3 and TRBJ2-1, with a weak D call TRBD2 (6 bases). V shed 4 bases and J shed 7 bases, with 14 bases lying between them. There are 14 residues in the CDR3. The V gene's germline CDR1 is SGHNT and CDR2 YENEEA. In nucleotides, the CDR3 is TGTGCCAGCAGCTCACGGGACTTGGGGAATGAGCAGTTCTTC. As protein: CASSSRDLGNEQFF.

This clonotype was found a few times. The CDR3 sequence is CASSFSGRKNTQYF. Written as DNA, the CDR3 is TGTGCCAGCAGCTTTAGCGGGAGGAAAAATACGCAGTATTTT. V usage is TRBV7-2 and J usage is TRBJ2-3; 10 bases align to TRBD2. The J segment lost 7 bases and the V segment lost 3 bases, leaving 4 bases of the junction unmatched. Germline V CDR1 and CDR2: SGHTA, FQGNSA. This CDR3 has 14 amino acids.

The chain employs TRBV6-2 or TRBV6-3 and TRBJ2-4; 11 bases are shared with TRBD1. The J call may be faulty, since TRBJ2-7 better matches the DNA end. Per germline, CDR1 MNHEY and CDR2 SVGEGT. The CDR3 is 15 amino acids. The CDR3 spells CASRLQGQGAYEQYF. The CDR3 DNA follows: TGTGCCAGCCGCTTGCAGGGACAGGGGGCCTACGAGCAGTACTTC.

This clonotype was counted a single time. CDR3 loop: CASSFAGQGLDEQYF. DNA of the CDR3: TGCGCCAGCAGCTTCGCGGGACAGGGGTTGGATGAGCAGTACTTC. The chain links TRBV5-1 to TRBJ2-5; 10 nucleotides match TRBD1. V was pared by 2 bases and J by 11 bases, with 12 bases of the junction left unmatched. This CDR3 is 15 amino acids long. Germline CDR1 reads SGHRS; CDR2 reads YFSETQ.